This record covers a single T cell receptor beta chain. Its antigen remains unidentified. Time point noted: pre-sensitization, week 0. The treatment is: therapeutic diphenylcyclopropenone sensitization with weekly scalp DPC. The drawing of blood occurred before each patch test was applied. This record comes from a study of human T cells and chemical hapten exposure. Turning to the study itself: Reading of the patch tests, which applied 0.01% DPC to the upper back, occurred at 6 days.

A single record per CDR3 protein comes from TCRdb applying MiXCR to the RACE reads. The sample carries under 200,000 distinct CDR3 sequences, approximately 31% recorded once. Study-level results: All donors were alopecia patients, so their immunity may differ from that of healthy people.

This CDR3 is built from 15 residues. Germline V gives CDR1 SGHTA, CDR2 FQGNSA. Trimming removed 5 bases from V and 5 bases from J; junction bases left unmatched: 9. This clonotype was sampled from a woman aged 25 to 39 with alopecia areata. Some clones in this sample may be carry-over from other donors' samples. The rearrangement uses TRBV7-2 and TRBJ2-5; 9 bases are a match to TRBD1. The starting material was whole blood, obtained in connection with sensitization to the hapten diphenylcyclopropenone (DPC). The CDR3 reads CASSLPQGAGETQYF. The CDR3 bases are TGTGCCAGCAGCCTACCACAGGGGGCTGGGGAGACCCAGTACTTC. Variable domain in full (rest from reference TRBV7-2 and TRBJ2-5): GAGVSQSPSNKVTEKGKDVELRCDPISGHTALYWYRQSLGQGLEFLIYFQGNSAPDKSGLPSDRFSAERTGGSVSTLTIQRTQQEDSAVYLCASSLPQGAGETQYFGPGTRLLVL.